Listed below are T cell receptor beta chains from one sample, sequenced in a study of technical replicates of blood from several donors. Profiling relied on immunoSEQ multiplex PCR, and the TCRdb table lists in-frame clones only, not all of them. Among about 85,000 clones listed, 94% were seen once. Source material: T cells isolated from PBMCs. These receptor sequences come from a human donor in good health. Each CDR3 is given with its conserved first and last residue. The D gene is left open where the match is weak.

D: .
V: TRBV2
J: TRBJ2-5
CDR3: CASLGLPQETQYF
DNA: TGTGCCAGCTTAGGACTACCTCAAGAGACCCAGTACTTC

D: TRBD1
V: TRBV18
J: TRBJ1-5
CDR3: CASSQDRVLGQPQHF
DNA: TGTGCCAGCTCCCAAGACAGGGTCCTCGGTCAGCCCCAGCATTTT

D: TRBD2
V: TRBV2
J: TRBJ2-5
CDR3: CASSSGLAGGPSRETQYF
DNA: TGTGCCAGCAGCTCCGGACTAGCGGGAGGGCCTAGCCGGGAGACCCAGTACTTC

D: .
V: TRBV5-1
J: TRBJ1-1
CDR3: CASSPLDSYTEAFF
DNA: TGCGCCAGCAGCCCACTCGACAGCTACACTGAAGCTTTCTTT

D: .
V: TRBV30
J: TRBJ2-5
CDR3: CAWSAFNRVGETQYF
DNA: TGTGCCTGGAGTGCCTTTAACAGGGTAGGCGAGACCCAGTACTTC

D: .
V: TRBV4-1
J: TRBJ2-3
CDR3: CASSQDLNPGWSQYF
DNA: TGCGCCAGCAGCCAAGATTTGAATCCAGGGTGGTCGCAGTATTTT

D: .
V: TRBV7-6
J: TRBJ2-5
CDR3: CASRSMRETQYF
DNA: TGTGCCAGCAGATCCATGCGCGAGACCCAGTACTTC

D: TRBD1
V: TRBV11-3
J: TRBJ2-7
CDR3: CASSPAGQGTYEQYF
DNA: TGTGCCAGCAGCCCAGCGGGACAGGGGACCTACGAGCAGTACTTC

D: TRBD2
V: TRBV5-1
J: TRBJ2-1
CDR3: CASSLLTSGVYGEQFF
DNA: TGCGCCAGCAGCTTATTGACTAGCGGGGTTTACGGTGAGCAGTTCTTC

D: TRBD2
V: TRBV5-4
J: TRBJ2-2
CDR3: CASSLFGTSGTGELFF
DNA: TGTGCCAGCAGCTTGTTCGGGACTAGCGGCACCGGGGAGCTGTTTTTT

D: TRBD1
V: TRBV19
J: TRBJ1-5
CDR3: CASSIRGQGNQPQHF
DNA: TGTGCCAGTAGTATAAGGGGACAGGGGAATCAGCCCCAGCATTTT

D: TRBD1
V: TRBV5-1
J: TRBJ2-2
CDR3: CASSLGTGTATGELFF
DNA: TGCGCCAGCAGCTTGGGGACCGGGACAGCCACCGGGGAGCTGTTTTTT

D: .
V: TRBV6-1
J: TRBJ1-2
CDR3: CASSLTGRGYTF
DNA: TGTGCCAGCAGTCTAACAGGGAGAGGCTACACCTTC

D: .
V: TRBV9
J: TRBJ2-7
CDR3: CASSGGTFNEQYF
DNA: TGTGCCAGCAGCGGCGGGACTTTCAACGAGCAGTACTTC

D: .
V: TRBV5-4
J: TRBJ1-1
CDR3: CASSLVFGGGWVEAFF
DNA: TGTGCCAGCAGCTTGGTTTTCGGGGGGGGCTGGGTTGAAGCTTTCTTT

D: .
V: TRBV4-1
J: TRBJ1-4
CDR3: CASSSVAGPGLKLFF
DNA: TGCGCCAGCAGCTCCGTCGCCGGGCCGGGATTAAAACTGTTTTTT